Below, 20 T cell receptor beta chains from the same sample are listed, as sequenced in a study of blood T cell repertoires in COVID-19. Produced via immunoSEQ multiplex PCR; TCRdb's table is partial and in-frame only. The sample yields about 66,000 clones, roughly 86% seen once. The sequenced sample was peripheral blood. The receptors stem from a man aged 55 to 69 with acute or convalescent COVID-19.

The rearrangement links TRBV12-3 or TRBV12-4 to TRBJ1-1; weak D call: TRBD1 (6 bases). The CDR3 extends over 11 amino acids. V dropped 5 bases and J dropped 6 bases, with 7 bases sitting between them. CDR3 nucleotide sequence: TGTGCCAGCAGTCGACAGGCTGAAGCTTTCTTT. This gives the protein CASSRQAEAFF.

The CDR3 DNA follows: TGTGCCAGCAGTACCACAGGGGCGACTGAAGCTTTCTTT. Amino acid sequence: CASSTTGATEAFF. This chain uses TRBV2 with TRBJ1-1; 7 bases agree with TRBD1. This CDR3 spans 13 amino acids. Germline trimming cut 5 bases from V and 5 bases from J; bases unmatched to any gene: 5. Germline loops: CDR1 SNHLY, CDR2 FYNNEI.

The rearrangement links TRBV2 to TRBJ1-1; 8 bases are shared with TRBD1. CDR1 and CDR2 from the germline V gene are SNHLY and FYNNEI. The CDR3 has 11 amino acids. Germline trimming cut 8 bases from V and 6 bases from J; bases unmatched to any gene: 2. The CDR3, as DNA: TGTGCCAGCCAACAGGGGGCTGAAGCTTTCTTT. Translated, it gives CASQQGAEAFF.

The table lists this clone with a count of one. V and J are TRBV7-2 and TRBJ2-1, with 11 bases matching TRBD2. The CDR3 covers 17 residues. J lost 4 bases, V lost 4 bases, and 9 bases had no gene match. Germline lookup yields CDR1 SGHTA and CDR2 FQGNSA. The CDR3 sequence: CASSSSGTSGLYNEQFF. As DNA, the CDR3 is TGTGCCAGCAGCTCCTCCGGGACTAGCGGACTTTACAATGAGCAGTTCTTC.

CDR3 region: CASSLFGGNEKLFF. The DNA for the CDR3 is TGTGCCAGCAGCTTATTCGGGGGTAATGAAAAACTGTTTTTT. The chain has TRBV7-9 and TRBJ1-4; tentatively, D is TRBD1 (5 bases). This CDR3 comprises 14 residues. Trimming removed 2 bases from V and 4 bases from J, with 8 bases in between. CDR1 and CDR2 (germline): SEHNR, FQNEAQ (reference sequence).

The chain is built from TRBV6-4 and TRBJ1-2, with D perhaps TRBD1 (5 bases). The CDR3 has 17 residues. The germline V gene has CDR1 MRHNA and CDR2 SNTAGT. Trimming pared 0 bases from V and 5 bases from J, leaving 19 bases between. The chain's CDR3 is CASSDSITGGMVYGYTF. CDR3 sequence (DNA): TGTGCCAGCAGTGACTCGATCACAGGCGGCATGGTTTATGGCTACACCTTC.

This chain uses TRBV28 with TRBJ2-7, with 7 bases lining up with TRBD2. Germline V CDR1 and CDR2: MDHEN, SYDVKM. After removal of 8 bases from V and 4 bases from J, the junction contained 8 bases not matched to a gene. The CDR3 is 13 amino acids. The CDR3 here is CASGEGLLYEQYF. DNA of the CDR3: TGTGCCAGCGGGGAGGGGTTACTTTACGAGCAGTACTTC.

The genes are TRBV6-5 and TRBJ2-7, with 8 bases aligning to TRBD2. The V gene end was trimmed by 0 bases and the J gene end by 3 bases; junction bases not matched to a gene: 1. Per germline, CDR1 MNHEY and CDR2 SVGAGI. This CDR3 region has 14 residues. Here the CDR3 DNA reads TGTGCCAGCAGTTACTCCAGCGGGGGCTACGAGCAGTACTTC. Its protein product is CASSYSSGGYEQYF.

The chain couples TRBV5-1 to TRBJ1-5, with 10 bases fitting TRBD1. V was pared by 4 bases and J by 6 bases, with 7 bases of the junction left unmatched. The CDR3 consists of 15 residues. Looked up from germline, CDR1 is SGHRS and CDR2 is YFSETQ. CDR3 residues: CASSLGGQGSQPQHF. CDR3 DNA sequence: TGCGCCAGCAGCCTCGGGGGACAGGGGAGTCAGCCCCAGCATTTT.

The chain carries TRBV7-9 and TRBJ2-7; 11 nucleotides line up with TRBD2. This CDR3 comprises 14 residues. The germline gives CDR1 SEHNR, CDR2 FQNEAQ (reference sequence). V lost 4 bases to trimming and J lost 1 base; unmatched junction nucleotides: 0. The CDR3 sequence: CASSSSGGSYEQYF. The CDR3 region has the DNA TGTGCCAGCAGCTCTAGCGGGGGGTCCTACGAGCAGTACTTC.

This clone was counted at least ten times. The chain recombines TRBV10-3 with TRBJ2-1; perhaps TRBD1 as D (5 bases). Germline CDR1 is ENHRY and CDR2 is SYGVKD. The CDR3 is 11 amino acids. The germline V and J ends were trimmed by 8 bases and 6 bases, with 8 bases remaining between them. For the CDR3, the DNA is TGTGCCATCTCGCAGGGCAATGAGCAGTTCTTC. Translated: CAISQGNEQFF.

This clone was found once. This sequence joins TRBV5-1 and TRBJ1-1, with a weak D call TRBD1 (5 bases). This CDR3 is 15 amino acids long. V lost 0 bases, J lost 0 bases, and 9 bases lay in between. The germline gives CDR1 SGHRS, CDR2 YFSETQ. The CDR3 spells CASSLVGGLNTEAFF. The CDR3 DNA reads TGCGCCAGCAGCTTGGTTGGGGGGTTGAACACTGAAGCTTTCTTT. Looking up the rest from reference TRBV5-1 and TRBJ1-1 gives the full variable domain: KAGVTQTPRYLIKTRGQQVTLSCSPISGHRSVSWYQQTPGQGLQFLFEYFSETQRNKGNFPGRFSGRQFSNSRSEMNVSTLELGDSALYLCASSLVGGLNTEAFFGQGTRLTVV.

This clone was counted once. This chain joins TRBV3-1 (or the pseudogene TRBV3-2) and TRBJ2-1; 8 positions match TRBD1. Per the germline V gene, CDR1 is LGHDT and CDR2 is YNNKEL (reference sequence). The J segment lost 8 bases and the V segment lost 4 bases, leaving 7 bases of the junction unmatched. The CDR3 length is 14 residues. This CDR3 reads CASSPWTGFHEQFF. CDR3 bases: TGTGCCAGCAGCCCGTGGACAGGGTTTCATGAGCAGTTCTTC.

The V gene is TRBV12-3 or TRBV12-4, the J gene TRBJ1-2; D uncertain. V shed 10 bases and J shed 4 bases, with 16 bases lying between them. CDR3 length: 13 residues. This CDR3 is CAIGRVDIYGYTF. DNA of the CDR3: TGTGCCATTGGGCGGGTCGACATCTATGGCTACACCTTC.

V usage is TRBV27 and J usage is TRBJ1-2, with 9 bases lining up with TRBD1. The V gene end was trimmed by 3 bases and the J gene end by 4 bases; junction bases not matched to a gene: 6. Germline V gives CDR1 MNHEY, CDR2 SMNVEV (reference sequence). The CDR3 runs 15 residues. The CDR3: CASSFTGGWTYGYTF. In DNA, the CDR3 is TGTGCCAGCAGTTTCACAGGGGGCTGGACCTATGGCTACACCTTC.

The rearrangement joins TRBV6-5 to TRBJ1-1; D gene uncertain. V was cut by 2 bases and J by 5 bases, with 9 bases left in between. The CDR3 has 13 residues. Per the germline V gene, CDR1 is MNHEY and CDR2 is SVGAGI. Here the CDR3 reads CASSYGRWTEAFF. The CDR3 nucleotides are TGTGCCAGCAGTTACGGGCGTTGGACTGAAGCTTTCTTT.

This clone appeared a single time. This chain joins TRBV5-6 and TRBJ1-4; D is uncertain. This CDR3 has 16 residues. Germline CDR1 and CDR2: SGHDT and YYEEEE. The V end lost 6 bases, the J end lost 0 bases, and 15 bases lay between the germline ends. In DNA form, the CDR3 reads TGTGCCAGCACCTTATCACCGGGAGCAACTAATGAAAAACTGTTTTTT. Encoded protein: CASTLSPGATNEKLFF.

The chain recombines TRBV28 with TRBJ1-2; TRBD1 might be the D (5 bases). Germline CDR1 MDHEN, CDR2 SYDVKM. Trimming stripped 3 bases from V and 3 bases from J, with 14 bases between. The CDR3 contains 15 residues. This CDR3 is CASSLIQGPYYGYTF. In DNA, the CDR3 is TGTGCCAGCAGTTTGATCCAGGGCCCCTACTATGGCTACACCTTC.

The rearrangement joins TRBV11-2 to TRBJ2-7; 7 bases line up with TRBD1. Germline-derived CDR1 and CDR2 are SGHAT and FQNNGV. The trim removed 5 bases at V and 2 bases at J, leaving 3 bases unmatched. The CDR3 totals 13 residues. As DNA, the CDR3 is TGTGCCAGCAGCCTGGACAGGACCTACGAGCAGTACTTC. Amino acid sequence: CASSLDRTYEQYF.

The chain is built from TRBV3-1 (or the pseudogene TRBV3-2) and TRBJ2-1; D is unresolved. V lost 0 bases and J lost 10, with 7 bases in between. CDR1 and CDR2 (germline): LGHDT, YNNKEL (reference sequence). The CDR3 extends over 12 amino acids. CDR3 in amino acids: CASSQDIAEQFF. CDR3 nucleotide sequence: TGTGCCAGCAGCCAAGACATTGCGGAGCAGTTCTTC.